The clone carrying this TCR beta chain was recorded many times. Antigen specificity is unknown. The TCR library protocol attached unique molecular identifiers to the individual cDNA molecules. TCRdb called the 5' RACE reads again in MiXCR, with one record for every CDR3 protein. The profile shows approximately 73,000 distinct CDR3 sequences, approximately 10% of them singletons. This record comes from a study of early T cells in non-severe SARS-CoV-2 infection. Study summary: The input, bulk RNA from unsorted whole blood, was sequenced, and chains were unpaired.

Study results and limitations: Comparison of clonotypes with VDJdb favored anti-spike CD8 responses while missing private and CD4 specificities.

The source of this sequence is an adult who was a healthcare worker with PCR-confirmed SARS-CoV-2 infection or an uninfected control (not recorded which). The specimen sequenced was whole blood.

CDR3 sequence: CSASPRWDTEAFF. The CDR3, as DNA: TGCAGTGCTAGTCCCCGGTGGGACACTGAAGCTTTCTTT. The chain has TRBV20-1 and TRBJ1-1; no clear D. V lost 3 bases to trimming and J lost 3 bases, with 11 bases between them. Germline V CDR1 and CDR2: DFQATT, SNEGSKA (reference sequence). The CDR3 has 13 residues.